This TCR beta chain was sequenced in a study of cytomegalovirus exposure and HLA in healthy donors. Study-wide findings and caveats: The authors later found TCR association rates varying by HLA locus, with DRB1 most and HLA-C fewest. One variant, a missense change in DCLRE1C, was linked in a later analysis to TCR beta V- and J-gene trimming.

Primers included in the PCR were 60 Vbeta and 13 Jbeta primers. Assay: immunoSEQ multiplex PCR; the TCRdb copy retains only in-frame clones and omits some. The data contain about 150,000 clones, roughly 60% of them singletons. Germline V gene data show CDR1 as SGHAT and CDR2 as FQNNGV. The germline V and J ends were trimmed by 1 base and 9 bases, with 7 bases remaining between them. The CDR3 runs to 11 residues. Worth noting for this clone: Its antigen remains unidentified.

This chain uses TRBV11-2 with TRBJ2-7, with D perhaps TRBD2 (5 bases). Sequenced input: PBMCs. This TCR was recovered from a middle-aged woman in good health and CMV-seronegative. CDR3 nucleotides: TGTGCCAGCAGCTTAGTACGGGGGCAGTACTTC. Translating gives CASSLVRGQYF.